This T cell receptor (beta chain) emerged from a study of T cells in localized non-small cell lung cancer. Findings and caveats of the study: Detection in adjacent lung was observed for a median 57 of the top 100 tumor clones. Clonality of T cells reached its maximum in uninvolved adjacent lung, surpassing tumor.

Here immunoSEQ multiplex PCR was the method, and the copy in TCRdb shows in-frame clones only, minus some. The table includes fewer than 9,000 clones, around 92% detected once. Concerning this clone: Its cognate antigen is unknown.

The V gene end was trimmed by 5 bases and the J gene end by 7 bases; junction bases not matched to a gene: 8. There are 14 residues in the CDR3. Looked up from germline, CDR1 is MNHNS and CDR2 is SASEGT. This chain joins TRBV6-1 and TRBJ1-5; 7 bases agree with TRBD1. This clonotype originated in a male donor at least 60 years old with stage II lung adenocarcinoma. Here the sequenced sample was peripheral blood mononuclear cells, taken before any cancer treatment. CDR3 residues: CASSRQGSGQPQHF. In DNA, the CDR3 is TGTGCCAGCAGTCGACAGGGATCAGGCCAGCCCCAGCATTTT.